Here is one T cell receptor (beta chain) with its context. This table comes from immunoSEQ multiplex PCR, and its TCRdb copy is limited to in-frame clones, with some not included. The table lists about 120,000 clones, around 91% of them singletons. The sample belongs to a study of T cell responses to AZD1222 COVID-19 vaccine. This CDR3 has 14 amino acids. Germline CDR1 SGHRS, CDR2 YFSETQ. Trimming took off 7 bases at V and 1 base at J, with 12 bases between the two ends. The sequenced sample was peripheral blood, obtained on day 0 of AZD1222 vaccination. This receptor was taken from an adult in good health. This sequence joins TRBV5-1 and TRBJ1-3; D unresolved. CDR3 nucleotides: TGCGCCAGCCAGAGCTCTACTTCTGGAAACACCATATATTTT. Translated, it gives CASQSSTSGNTIYF.